This T cell receptor (beta chain) stems from a study of T cell repertoires in cytomegalovirus infection. Overall study context: Public TCR beta signatures were indicative of both CMV infection and a matching HLA type.

On this clonotype itself: Its antigen is unidentified.

Study-wide findings and caveats: In two of eight donors, the top clonotype was HLA-C-restricted CMV-specific. CMV carriers with the relevant HLA were identified by cumulative public TCR beta family frequency.

TCRdb independently ran MiXCR on the reads; one entry per CDR3 protein. The table shows around 530,000 distinct CDR3 sequences, with approximately 26% occurring only once. CDR3 length equals 16 residues. Trimming at V came to 5 bases and at J to 5 bases, leaving 8 bases not matched to a gene. The germline gives CDR1 SNHLY, CDR2 FYNNEI. This clonotype was obtained from a human donor in good health (CMV status not recorded). Some clones in this sample may be carry-over from other donors' samples. The V gene is TRBV2, the J gene TRBJ2-1, with TRBD2 matching over 11 bases. What was sequenced was PBMCs. CDR3 coding DNA: TGTGCCAGCAGTCAACTAGCGGGAGAGGGAAACAATGAGCAGTTCTTC. Translation gives CASSQLAGEGNNEQFF.